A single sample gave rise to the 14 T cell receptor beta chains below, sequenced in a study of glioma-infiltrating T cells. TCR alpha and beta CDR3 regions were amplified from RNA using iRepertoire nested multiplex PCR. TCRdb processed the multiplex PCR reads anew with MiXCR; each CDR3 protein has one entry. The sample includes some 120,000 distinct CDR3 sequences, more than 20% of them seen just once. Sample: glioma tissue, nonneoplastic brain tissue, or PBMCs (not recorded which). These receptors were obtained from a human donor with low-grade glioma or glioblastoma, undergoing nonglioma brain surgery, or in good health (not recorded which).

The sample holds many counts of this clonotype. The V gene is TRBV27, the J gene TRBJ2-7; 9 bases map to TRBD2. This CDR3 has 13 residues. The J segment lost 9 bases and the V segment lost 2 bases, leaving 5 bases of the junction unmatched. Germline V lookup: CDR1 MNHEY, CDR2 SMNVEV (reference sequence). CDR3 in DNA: TGTGCCAGCAGTTTAGTTAGCGGGAGTACGCAGTACTTC. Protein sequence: CASSLVSGSTQYF.

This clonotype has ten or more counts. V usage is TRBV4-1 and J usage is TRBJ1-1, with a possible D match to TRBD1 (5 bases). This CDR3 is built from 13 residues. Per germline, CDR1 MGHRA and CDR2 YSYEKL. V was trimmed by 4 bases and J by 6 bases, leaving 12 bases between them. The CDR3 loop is CASSLDWGAEAFF. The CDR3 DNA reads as TGCGCCAGCAGCCTCGATTGGGGGGCTGAAGCTTTCTTT.

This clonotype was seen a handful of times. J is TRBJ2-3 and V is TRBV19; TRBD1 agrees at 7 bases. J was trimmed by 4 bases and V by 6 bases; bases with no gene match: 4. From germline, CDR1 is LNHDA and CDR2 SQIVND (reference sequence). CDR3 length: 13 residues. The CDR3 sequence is CASSLQGADTQYF. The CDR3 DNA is TGTGCCAGTAGCCTCCAGGGGGCAGATACGCAGTATTTT.

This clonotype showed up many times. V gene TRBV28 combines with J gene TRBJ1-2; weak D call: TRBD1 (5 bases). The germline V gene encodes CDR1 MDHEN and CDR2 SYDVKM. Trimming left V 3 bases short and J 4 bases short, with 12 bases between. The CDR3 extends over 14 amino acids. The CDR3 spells CASSLEQASYGYTF. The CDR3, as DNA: TGTGCCAGCAGTTTGGAACAGGCAAGCTATGGCTACACCTTC.

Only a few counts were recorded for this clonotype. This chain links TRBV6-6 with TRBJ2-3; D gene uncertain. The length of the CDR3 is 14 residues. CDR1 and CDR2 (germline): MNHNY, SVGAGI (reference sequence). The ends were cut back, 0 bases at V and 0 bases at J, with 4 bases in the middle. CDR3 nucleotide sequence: TGTGCCAGCAGTTACTCAGCGAGCACAGATACGCAGTATTTT. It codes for CASSYSASTDTQYF.

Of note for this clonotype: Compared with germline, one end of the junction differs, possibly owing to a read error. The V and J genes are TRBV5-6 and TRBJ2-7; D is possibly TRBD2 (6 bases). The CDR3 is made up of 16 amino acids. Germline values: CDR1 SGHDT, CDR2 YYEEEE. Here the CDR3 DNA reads TGTGCCAGCCGCTTTTGGGCAGGGAGGAATGGGTTCGAGCAGTACTTC. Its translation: CASRFWAGRNGFEQYF.

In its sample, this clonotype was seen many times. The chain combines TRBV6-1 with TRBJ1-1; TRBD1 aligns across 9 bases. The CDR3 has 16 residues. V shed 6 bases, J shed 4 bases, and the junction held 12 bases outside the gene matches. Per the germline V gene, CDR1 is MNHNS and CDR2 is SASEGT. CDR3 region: CASSTTRTGDFTEAFF. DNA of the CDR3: TGTGCCAGCAGCACAACACGGACAGGGGATTTCACTGAAGCTTTCTTT.

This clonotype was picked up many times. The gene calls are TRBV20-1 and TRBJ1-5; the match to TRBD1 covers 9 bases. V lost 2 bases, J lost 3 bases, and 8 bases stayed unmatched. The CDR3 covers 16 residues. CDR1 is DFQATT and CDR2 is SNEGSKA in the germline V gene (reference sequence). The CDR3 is CSARIRDRDYNQPQHF. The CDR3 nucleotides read TGCAGTGCTAGAATCCGGGACAGGGATTACAATCAGCCCCAGCATTTT.

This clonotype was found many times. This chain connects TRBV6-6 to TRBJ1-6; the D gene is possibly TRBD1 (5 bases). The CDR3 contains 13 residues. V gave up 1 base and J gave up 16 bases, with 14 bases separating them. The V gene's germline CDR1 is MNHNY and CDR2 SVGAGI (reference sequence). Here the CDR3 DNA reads TGTGCCAGCAGTTACTTACTTGGGGCCCCACTCCACTTT. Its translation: CASSYLLGAPLHF.

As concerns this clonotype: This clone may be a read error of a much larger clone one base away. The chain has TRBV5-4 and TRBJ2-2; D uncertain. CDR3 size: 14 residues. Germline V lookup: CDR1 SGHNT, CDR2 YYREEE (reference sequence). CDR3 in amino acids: CASSPSSNAGELFF. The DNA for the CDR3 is TGTGCCAGCAGCCCCTCCTCGAACGCCGGGGAGCTGTTTTTT.

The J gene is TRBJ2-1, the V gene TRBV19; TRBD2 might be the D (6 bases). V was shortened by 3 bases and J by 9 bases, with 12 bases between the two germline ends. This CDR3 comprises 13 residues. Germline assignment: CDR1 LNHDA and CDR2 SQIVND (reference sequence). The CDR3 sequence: CASSIRGYGEQFF. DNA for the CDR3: TGTGCCAGTAGTATTCGGGGGTACGGTGAGCAGTTCTTC.

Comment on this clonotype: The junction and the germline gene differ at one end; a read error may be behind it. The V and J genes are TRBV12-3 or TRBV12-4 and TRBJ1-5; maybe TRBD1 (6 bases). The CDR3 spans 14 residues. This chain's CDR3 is CASRPGHGDHPQHF. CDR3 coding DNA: TGTGCCAGCAGGCCGGGACATGGGGATCATCCCCAGCATTTT.

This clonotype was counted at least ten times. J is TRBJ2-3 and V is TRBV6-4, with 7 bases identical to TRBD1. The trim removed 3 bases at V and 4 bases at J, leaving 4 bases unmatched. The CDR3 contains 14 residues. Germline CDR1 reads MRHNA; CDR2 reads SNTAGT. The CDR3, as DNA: TGTGCCAGCAGTGAAATAGGGGGCTCAGATACGCAGTATTTT. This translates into CASSEIGGSDTQYF.

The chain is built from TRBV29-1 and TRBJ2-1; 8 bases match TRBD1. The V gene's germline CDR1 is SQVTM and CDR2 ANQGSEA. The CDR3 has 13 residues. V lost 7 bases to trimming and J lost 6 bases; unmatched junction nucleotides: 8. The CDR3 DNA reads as TGCAGCGCCGCCCGGGACAGGATCAATGAGCAGTTCTTC. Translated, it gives CSAARDRINEQFF.